The TCR beta chain under discussion was sequenced for a study of read filtering for tumor transcriptome and immune sequencing. Molecular barcoded adaptors covering alpha/delta and beta/gamma chains were used on approximately 400 ng RNA. One entry per CDR3 protein results from TCRdb running MiXCR on the reads. This table has 8,000 to 10,000 distinct CDR3 sequences, approximately 16% appearing once. The sequence was collected from a donor older than 35 with multiple myeloma. Sequenced input: a population of CD138-negative cells sorted from bone marrow.

CDR3 residues: CASSRDSGGRETQYF. The CDR3 coding sequence is TGTGCCAGCAGTCGGGACTCAGGGGGGAGAGAGACCCAGTACTTC. The chain has TRBV12-3 or TRBV12-4 and TRBJ2-5; TRBD1 is a possible D gene (7 bases). The CDR3 is 15 residues long. The V end lost 5 bases, the J end lost 4 bases, and 17 bases lay between the germline ends.